The clone carrying this T cell receptor beta chain was seen a few times. Its antigen is still unknown. The sample is drawn from a study of T-cell reconstitution after alpha-beta-depleted transplantation in children. The V segment lost 1 base and the J segment 15 bases; nucleotides outside the gene matches: 18. This CDR3 region has 16 residues. Overall study findings and caveats: Alpha-beta T cells about two months after transplant reportedly derived from several hundred expanded graft clones.

Preparation of the TCRbeta library involved a method that used unique molecular identifiers. MiXCR, applied by TCRdb to the PCR reads, yields one record per CDR3 protein. In the table there are about a million distinct CDR3 sequences, less than 30% of which are singletons. The TCR comes from a boy in the first two years of life who had a stem cell transplant for SCID, so the T cells may come from the graft donor. The chain combines TRBV12-3 or TRBV12-4 with TRBJ2-1; 7 nucleotides align to TRBD1. Specimen: PBMCs, mostly from graft donor cells, collected 360 days after TCRalphabeta/CD19-depleted stem cell transplant. DNA for the CDR3: TGTGCCAGCAGTTTAGTCACGGACGACAGGGTCCTGAGTCGGTTCTTC. Encoded protein: CASSLVTDDRVLSRFF.